The rows below give T cell receptor beta chains drawn from one sample of a study of shared clonotypes between healthy human individuals. Clones were sequenced by immunoSEQ multiplex PCR, and TCRdb holds only the in-frame ones, with some missing. The sample lists 2 million to 2.5 million clones, about 94% occurring once. Sequenced input: naive CD4+ T cells sorted from blood. Receptors originate from a man aged 18-30 years in good health. Both conserved end residues are part of each CDR3. Clone size is given for some rows only: seen once, a few or many times, or a class if the clone is expanded.

size	V	J	CDR3
once	TRBV5-5	TRBJ1-1	CASSGTGTANTEAFF
few	TRBV6-5	TRBJ2-7	CASSSGQSYEQYF
-	TRBV10-3	TRBJ2-7	CAISDTPNLRQGATYEQYF
-	TRBV19	TRBJ1-5	CASSIGQAGNQPQHF
-	TRBV10-3	TRBJ2-3	CAIRRLETDTQYF
-	TRBV14	TRBJ1-2	CASSQAGGYGYTF
-	TRBV30	TRBJ2-2	CAWSVGRGAGELFF
-	TRBV30	TRBJ2-5	CASGTGGETQYF
once	TRBV7-2	TRBJ2-5	CASSPGLSGETQYF
-	TRBV7-9	TRBJ2-3	CASSLPGGQGTDTQYF
-	TRBV27	TRBJ1-1	CASSLSGGYGEGFF
-	TRBV4-1	TRBJ2-2	CASSQVGLQGITGELFF
-	TRBV5-1	TRBJ2-2	CASSLGRTNTGELFF
-	TRBV6-6	TRBJ2-5	CASSRLGGGKETQYF
-	TRBV30	TRBJ2-3	CAWRAQLAGGKQYF
-	TRBV6-6	TRBJ2-2	CASSGGRGQVGELFF
-	TRBV19	TRBJ2-2	CASRGLAGSTGELFF
-	TRBV6-5	TRBJ2-3	CASRHTTDTQYF
-	TRBV28	TRBJ2-1	CASTPAGSYNEQFF
-	TRBV5-1	TRBJ2-6	CASSSWGGGGSNVLTF
-	TRBV30	TRBJ2-3	CAWSVRTSGTYTDTQYF
-	TRBV11-2	TRBJ2-2	CASSLVQGVIGELFF
-	TRBV30	TRBJ1-3	CAWTYAGAGNTIYF
-	TRBV30	TRBJ2-7	CAWSDSPVDEQYF
-	TRBV7-9	TRBJ2-3	CASSLGGKDTQYF
-	TRBV7-8	TRBJ1-3	CASSRAGGSGNTIYF
-	TRBV10-3	TRBJ2-7	CAIKSSSSYEQYF
-	TRBV11-2	TRBJ2-3	CASSFTGTGADTQYF
-	TRBV7-2	TRBJ2-7	CASSLKRREGLYHEQYF
-	TRBV27	TRBJ1-1	CASSLGLRGTEAFF
-	TRBV7-2	TRBJ2-5	CASSFGGGSRETQYF
-	TRBV19	TRBJ2-1	CASSMVGTSGSFAEQFF
-	TRBV10-3	TRBJ2-1	CAMSGGPGNEQFF
-	TRBV28	TRBJ2-2	CASSLWRLAGGSGELFF
-	TRBV6-5	TRBJ1-1	CASSQQRGTEAFF
-	TRBV7-3	TRBJ2-1	CASSPGGLAGYNEQFF
-	TRBV19	TRBJ1-2	CASSKDRELSYTF
-	TRBV4-2	TRBJ1-2	CASSGETGDGYTF
-	TRBV7-8	TRBJ2-6	CASSLVGSTSGANVLTF
-	TRBV2	TRBJ1-5	CASTGQTSNQPQHF
-	TRBV7-2	TRBJ1-1	CASSLGGSDTEAFF